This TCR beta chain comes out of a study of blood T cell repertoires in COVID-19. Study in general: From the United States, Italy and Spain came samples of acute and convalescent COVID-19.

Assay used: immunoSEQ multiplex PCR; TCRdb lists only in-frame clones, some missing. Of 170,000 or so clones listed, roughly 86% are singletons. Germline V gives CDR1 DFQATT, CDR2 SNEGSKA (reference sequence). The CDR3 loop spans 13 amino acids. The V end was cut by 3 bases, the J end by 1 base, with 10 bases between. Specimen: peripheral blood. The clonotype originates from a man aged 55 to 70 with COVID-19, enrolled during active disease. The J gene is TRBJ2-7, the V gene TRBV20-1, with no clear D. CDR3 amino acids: CSASPGVSYEQYF. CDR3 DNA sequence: TGCAGTGCTAGTCCCGGAGTTTCCTACGAGCAGTACTTC.